A selection of T cell receptor beta chains follows, all from one sample in a study of blood T cells in healthy people across ages. TCRdb independently ran MiXCR on the 5' RACE reads; one entry per CDR3 protein. The table has 1.5 million to 2 million distinct CDR3 sequences, roughly 27% seen once. Sample: blood. The receptors originated from a woman aged 30 to 39 in good health. Both conserved end residues are part of each CDR3. A D gene is named only where the DNA matches it firmly. Clone size is given for some rows only: seen once, a few or many times, or a class if the clone is expanded.

D gene	J gene	clone size	V gene	CDR3 protein	CDR3 DNA
NA	TRBJ1-3	once	TRBV6-6	CTSSYSSTTTLGNTIYF	TGTACCAGCAGTTACTCATCTACGACTACCCTCGGAAACACCATATATTTT
NA	TRBJ2-1	many	TRBV7-2	CASSLNGVNEQFF	TGTGCCAGCAGCCTCAATGGGGTGAATGAGCAGTTCTTC
NA	TRBJ1-5	NA	TRBV7-2	CASSPTKGSFNQPQHF	TGTGCCAGCAGCCCCACAAAGGGGTCTTTCAATCAGCCCCAGCATTTT
NA	TRBJ1-5	NA	TRBV6-1	CASRLETWQPQHF	TGTGCCAGCAGGCTTGAGACGTGGCAGCCCCAGCATTTT
NA	TRBJ1-1	few	TRBV4-3	CASSQDPDYTEAFF	TGCGCCAGCAGCCAAGATCCCGACTACACTGAAGCTTTCTTT
NA	TRBJ1-5	few	TRBV18	CASSPYRRAGNQPQHF	TGTGCCAGCTCACCATATCGCAGGGCGGGCAATCAGCCCCAGCATTTT
TRBD1	TRBJ1-3	few	TRBV28	CASRQGQGWGNTIYF	TGTGCCAGCAGACAAGGACAGGGGTGGGGAAACACCATATATTTT
NA	TRBJ2-5	few	TRBV28	CASSGRVDKETQYF	TGTGCCAGCAGCGGGAGAGTAGATAAAGAGACCCAGTACTTC
TRBD2	TRBJ2-4	many	TRBV12-3/TRBV12-4	CASSLSGIAKNIQYF	TGTGCCAGCAGTCTTAGCGGGATCGCCAAAAACATTCAGTACTTC
NA	TRBJ1-5	few	TRBV12-3/TRBV12-4	CASSLASITLGGNQPQHF	TGTGCCAGCAGTTTGGCGAGCATAACCTTGGGGGGCAATCAGCCCCAGCATTTT
TRBD2	TRBJ2-1	NA	TRBV10-3	CAISGLSGSQGEQFF	TGTGCCATCAGTGGGCTTAGCGGGAGTCAGGGTGAGCAGTTCTTC
NA	TRBJ2-7	many	TRBV12-3/TRBV12-4	CASSLEGGRSYEQYF	TGTGCCAGCAGTTTAGAAGGGGGACGGAGCTACGAGCAGTACTTC
TRBD2	TRBJ2-1	few	TRBV6-2/TRBV6-3	CASQKTSGQLSEQFF	TGTGCCAGCCAGAAAACTAGCGGGCAACTCAGTGAGCAGTTCTTC
TRBD2	TRBJ2-7	NA	TRBV2	CASTLPLAGGHEQYF	TGTGCCAGCACGCTTCCCCTAGCGGGAGGCCATGAGCAGTACTTC
TRBD1	TRBJ1-5	NA	TRBV7-9	CASRFCRGLSGNQPQHF	TGTGCCAGCAGGTTTTGCAGGGGGCTATCTGGCAATCAGCCCCAGCATTTT
NA	TRBJ2-3	NA	TRBV7-9	CASSDGGHKHGSTDTQYF	TGTGCCAGCAGCGACGGGGGGCACAAGCATGGGAGCACAGATACGCAGTATTTT
TRBD1	TRBJ1-5	few	TRBV6-1	CASSDRQGRQPQHF	TGTGCCAGCAGTGACCGACAGGGGCGTCAGCCCCAGCATTTT
TRBD2	TRBJ2-1	NA	TRBV27	CASHGGGWTPSINEQFF	TGTGCCAGCCATGGGGGGGGGTGGACCCCATCGATCAATGAGCAGTTCTTC
NA	TRBJ2-3	NA	TRBV12-3/TRBV12-4	CASSSPWDFTDTQYF	TGTGCCAGCAGTTCTCCCTGGGACTTCACAGATACGCAGTATTTT
TRBD2	TRBJ2-1	NA	TRBV20-1	CSAISSGQGDNEQFF	TGCAGTGCCATAAGTAGCGGGCAAGGGGACAATGAGCAGTTCTTC
NA	TRBJ2-5	many	TRBV14	CASSHQYQETQYF	TGTGCCAGCAGCCACCAGTACCAAGAGACCCAGTACTTC
TRBD2	TRBJ2-7	NA	TRBV5-4	CASSPPGLAGGLGEQYF	TGTGCCAGCAGCCCCCCCGGGCTAGCGGGGGGTCTCGGCGAGCAGTACTTC
NA	TRBJ2-1	many	TRBV7-2	CASQGRLTYNEQFF	TGTGCCAGCCAGGGGCGGCTTACCTACAATGAGCAGTTCTTC
TRBD1	TRBJ1-3	NA	TRBV12-3/TRBV12-4	CASSSSTPWTGTGNTIYF	TGTGCCAGCAGTTCCTCGACCCCATGGACAGGAACTGGAAACACCATATATTTT
NA	TRBJ2-5	NA	TRBV7-2	CAGSLWGSSQEAQYF	TGTGCCGGCAGCTTGTGGGGGAGTTCCCAAGAGGCCCAGTACTTC
NA	TRBJ2-4	NA	TRBV20-1	CSAPQGGDIQYF	TGCAGTGCTCCTCAGGGCGGGGACATTCAGTACTTC
TRBD2	TRBJ2-1	few	TRBV2	CASSSGRRYNEQFF	TGTGCCAGCAGTAGCGGGAGAAGATACAATGAGCAGTTCTTC
TRBD1	TRBJ2-4	few	TRBV28	CASSLRGQGRYF	TGTGCCAGCAGTTTACGTGGACAGGGAAGGTACTTC
TRBD2	TRBJ2-1	few	TRBV10-3	CAISGANSKGLAGERSYNEQFF	TGTGCCATCAGTGGAGCCAATTCCAAGGGACTAGCGGGAGAGAGGTCCTACAATGAGCAGTTCTTC
TRBD2	TRBJ2-5	NA	TRBV5-5	CASSGGSGVGQTQYF	TGTGCCAGCAGCGGGGGTAGCGGGGTCGGACAGACCCAGTACTTC
NA	TRBJ2-1	NA	TRBV30	CAWSVLREQFF	TGTGCCTGGAGTGTACTAAGGGAGCAGTTCTTC
TRBD1	TRBJ2-3	NA	TRBV12-3/TRBV12-4	CASTQRVGTGGRDSNQPQYF	TGTGCCAGCACCCAGAGAGTTGGGACAGGGGGCAGGGATAGCAATCAGCCCCAGTATTTT
TRBD1	TRBJ2-1	once	TRBV5-1	CASSLPGTEGKNEQFF	TGCGCCAGCAGCTTGCCCGGGACAGAGGGGAAAAATGAGCAGTTCTTC
NA	TRBJ1-1	NA	TRBV5-1	CASSRGGTSDAEAFF	TGCGCCAGCAGCAGGGGAGGGACCTCTGACGCTGAAGCTTTCTTT
TRBD1	TRBJ2-3	NA	TRBV5-1	CASSLPMDRGETDTQYF	TGCGCCAGCAGCTTGCCGATGGACAGGGGCGAAACAGATACGCAGTATTTT
NA	TRBJ1-2	few	TRBV2	CASSERLTYTF	TGTGCCAGCAGTGAGCGGTTAACCTACACCTTC
TRBD1	TRBJ1-2	NA	TRBV30	CAWSLTVGQGAPYGYTF	TGTGCCTGGTCTTTAACCGTCGGACAGGGGGCTCCCTATGGCTACACCTTC